These 16 T cell receptor beta chains originate from one sample sequenced in a study of T cells in women clearing cervical HPV infection. The method was immunoSEQ multiplex PCR; TCRdb's version includes in-frame clones alone and lacks a portion of them. The sample's table shows about 31,000 clones. The sequenced sample was blood buffy coat. The receptors were sampled from a woman aged 18 to 75 with a cervical HPV16 infection that either progressed to CIN3+ or cleared (not recorded which).

Comment on this clone: The CDR3 extends 3 residues past the end of the read, so its final part is completed from the germline J gene. The gene calls are TRBV29-1 and TRBJ2-7; D possibly corresponds to TRBD2 (5 bases). Looked up from germline, CDR1 is SQVTM and CDR2 is ANQGSEA. Deletions cut 3 bases from V and 2 bases from J, with 11 bases between. The CDR3 has 13 residues. The sequenced CDR3 bases are TGCAGCGTTGATTCCGGGGTTCCCTACGAG. Translation gives CSVDSGVPYE. The CDR3 as a whole reads CSVDSGVPYEQYF.

This clone is deemed medium-sized by its frequency. With the read ending 3 residues before the CDR3 end, the germline J gene is used to fill in that end. This rearrangement joins TRBV5-1 to TRBJ1-1, with D unclear. This CDR3 is built from 13 residues. The V end was cut by 2 bases, the J end by 1 base, with 6 bases between. Per the germline V gene, CDR1 is SGHRS and CDR2 is YFSETQ. The sequenced CDR3 bases are TGCGCCAGCAGCTTCCAGGCGAACACTGAA. This sequence encodes CASSFQANTE. The CDR3, in full, reads CASSFQANTEAFF.

A note on this clone: The read falls 3 residues short of the CDR3 end, and the missing part is taken from the germline J gene. V and J are TRBV7-2 and TRBJ1-2; tentative D call: TRBD1 (6 bases). The CDR3 is 15 residues long. Germline values: CDR1 SGHTA, CDR2 FQGNSA. CDR3 DNA, as far as it was read: TGTGCCAGCAGGAAGAGCGGGGGGGCGCCAGATACC. It codes for CASRKSGGAPDT. The complete CDR3 reads CASRKSGGAPDTYTF.

In regard to this clone: The read halts 3 residues ahead of the CDR3 end, with the missing end drawn from the germline J gene. The V gene is TRBV15, the J gene TRBJ2-7; the match to TRBD2 covers 9 bases. The germline gives CDR1 LNHNV, CDR2 YYDKDF (reference sequence). CDR3 length: 15 residues. The V segment lost 1 base and the J segment 5 bases; nucleotides outside the gene matches: 6. The CDR3 bases that were read are TGTGCCACCAGCAGAGCGGGCGGGAGGGTCCACGAG. Its translation: CATSRAGGRVHE. The full-length CDR3 reads as CATSRAGGRVHEQYF.

On this clone itself: The read finishes 3 residues shy of the CDR3 end, and the germline J gene is used to complete it. The chain carries TRBV6-1 and TRBJ1-6; 7 bases agree with TRBD1. Germline CDR1 reads MNHNS; CDR2 reads SASEGT. Trimming removed 2 bases from V and 6 bases from J; junction bases left unmatched: 4. This CDR3 has 15 amino acids. The chain's CDR3 is CASSEFQGVNSPLHF. The CDR3 bases that were read are TGTGCCAGCAGTGAATTTCAGGGGGTTAATTCACCC.

A note on this clone: Read coverage stops 3 residues before the CDR3 terminus; the germline J gene supplies the remainder. The chain links TRBV18 to TRBJ2-1; 7 bases match TRBD2. The CDR3 extends over 17 amino acids. Germline CDR1 reads KGHSH; CDR2 reads LQKENI. V dropped 8 bases and J dropped 9; count of bases not matched to a gene: 22. The sequenced CDR3 bases are TGTGCCAGCGCCCGACCTGGGAGGGTAGCGAGCTTAGGTGAG. This encodes CASARPGRVASLGE. The whole CDR3 protein is CASARPGRVASLGEQFF.

About this clone itself: From the germline J gene comes the end of the CDR3, since the read stops 3 residues before it. The chain uses TRBV19 and TRBJ1-2, with 8 bases matching TRBD1. The V gene end was trimmed by 4 bases and the J gene end by 5 bases; junction bases not matched to a gene: 3. Looked up from germline, CDR1 is LNHDA and CDR2 is SQIVND (reference sequence). The CDR3 loop spans 13 amino acids. The CDR3 DNA, read in part, is TGTGCCAGTAGTAAACAGGGGGAGTATGGC. Encoded protein: CASSKQGEYG. The whole CDR3 sequence is CASSKQGEYGYTF.

CDR3 protein: CASSFLQGIDYVYTF. The sequenced part of the CDR3 DNA is TGTGCCAGCAGCTTCCTACAGGGCATTGACTATGTT. The rearrangement links TRBV7-9 to TRBJ1-2; weak D call: TRBD1 (6 bases). With the read ending 3 residues before the CDR3 end, the germline J gene is used to fill in that end. In germline, CDR1 is SEHNR, CDR2 FQNEAQ (reference sequence). CDR3 length: 15 residues. The variable domain in full, with the rest retrieved from reference TRBV7-9 and TRBJ1-2, is DTGVSQNPRHKITKRGQNVTFRCDPISEHNRLYWYRQTLGQGPEFLTYFQNEAQLEKSRLLSDRFSAERPKGSFSTLEIQRTEQGDSAMYLCASSFLQGIDYVYTFGSGTRLTVV.

In regard to this clone: The read ends 3 residues before the CDR3 terminus; that terminus is restored from the germline J gene. The V call is TRBV6-1, the J call TRBJ1-1, with D perhaps TRBD1 (5 bases). Trimming took off 3 bases at V and 1 base at J, with 9 bases between the two ends. The CDR3 is made up of 14 amino acids. Germline-derived CDR1 and CDR2 are MNHNS and SASEGT. The part of the CDR3 DNA that was read is TGTGCCAGCAGTGAGTGGAGGGGGAACACTGAA. This encodes CASSEWRGNTE. The entire CDR3 protein reads CASSEWRGNTEAFF.

Concerning this clone itself: The DNA ends 3 residues before the CDR3 does, and the rest of the CDR3 is filled in from the germline J gene. The rearrangement uses TRBV4-1 and TRBJ1-6; 10 bases are shared with TRBD1. Germline CDR1 reads MGHRA; CDR2 reads YSYEKL. The CDR3 loop spans 16 amino acids. Unmatched junction bases numbered 5, after V lost 3 bases and J lost 6 bases. CDR3 bases read: TGCGCCAGCAGCCAGGGGACAGGGGCTGGTAATTCACCC. It yields the protein CASSQGTGAGNSP. The full CDR3 protein reads CASSQGTGAGNSPLHF.

For this clone: The CDR3 extends 3 residues past the end of the read, so its final part is completed from the germline J gene. The V and J genes are TRBV7-2 and TRBJ2-3; maybe TRBD2 (5 bases). The CDR3 contains 15 residues. CDR1 SGHTA and CDR2 FQGNSA come from the germline V gene. V gave up 3 bases and J gave up 3 bases, with 13 bases separating them. The sequenced CDR3 bases are TGTGCCAGCAGCTTTAGCGAGGCGACAACAGATACG. Translating gives CASSFSEATTDT. The entire CDR3 sequence reads CASSFSEATTDTQYF.

For this clone: The CDR3 end falls 3 residues outside the read, so it is completed with the germline J gene. This chain uses TRBV20-1 with TRBJ2-3, with 7 bases matching TRBD2. The germline CDR1 and CDR2 sequences are DFQATT and SNEGSKA (reference sequence). J lost 3 bases, V lost 7 bases, and 10 bases had no gene match. There are 14 residues in the CDR3. CDR3 DNA, as far as it was read: TGCAGTGTCCCAGAAGGCGGGGGTACAGATACG. Translated, it gives CSVPEGGGTDT. The CDR3 as a whole reads CSVPEGGGTDTQYF.

A remark on this clone: The CDR3 extends 3 residues past the end of the read, so its final part is completed from the germline J gene. V usage is TRBV20-1 and J usage is TRBJ2-1, with D possibly matching TRBD1 (5 bases). Trimming took 2 bases from V and 2 from J, leaving 13 bases between them. This CDR3 region has 15 residues. Germline CDR1 and CDR2: DFQATT and SNEGSKA (reference sequence). CDR3 DNA, as far as it was read: TGCAGTGCTAGAAGGGGCTTCAGAACCTACAATGAG. Translated: CSARRGFRTYNE. The complete CDR3 sequence is CSARRGFRTYNEQFF.

Points on this clone: The CDR3 is cut off 3 residues early in the read; its end comes from the germline J gene. V and J are TRBV7-2 and TRBJ1-2, with a tentative D call TRBD1 (5 bases). Germline loops: CDR1 SGHTA, CDR2 FQGNSA. This CDR3 spans 14 amino acids. The CDR3 DNA, read in part, is TGTGCCAGCAGCTTACTAACAGGACCCTACGAC. Amino acid sequence: CASSLLTGPYD. The entire CDR3 reads CASSLLTGPYDYTF.

As concerns this clone: Read coverage stops 3 residues before the CDR3 terminus; the germline J gene supplies the remainder. The genes are TRBV7-9 and TRBJ1-3; D call uncertain. V was trimmed by 5 bases and J by 0 bases, leaving 8 bases between them. CDR1 and CDR2 from the germline V gene are SEHNR and FQNEAQ (reference sequence). The CDR3 covers 14 residues. CDR3 residues: CASSPPGSGNTIYF. The CDR3 bases that were read are TGTGCCAGCAGCCCCCCCGGCTCTGGAAACACC.

The CDR3 sequence: CASSFPPREQYF. The sequenced CDR3 bases are TGTGCCAGCAGCTTCCCCCCCCGCGAG. This chain connects TRBV7-2 to TRBJ2-7; no reliable D call. Read data end 3 residues before the CDR3 end; the end is taken from the germline J gene. Deletions cut 3 bases from V and 6 bases from J, with 9 bases between. Germline V gene sequence: CDR1 SGHTA, CDR2 FQGNSA. The CDR3 contains 12 residues.